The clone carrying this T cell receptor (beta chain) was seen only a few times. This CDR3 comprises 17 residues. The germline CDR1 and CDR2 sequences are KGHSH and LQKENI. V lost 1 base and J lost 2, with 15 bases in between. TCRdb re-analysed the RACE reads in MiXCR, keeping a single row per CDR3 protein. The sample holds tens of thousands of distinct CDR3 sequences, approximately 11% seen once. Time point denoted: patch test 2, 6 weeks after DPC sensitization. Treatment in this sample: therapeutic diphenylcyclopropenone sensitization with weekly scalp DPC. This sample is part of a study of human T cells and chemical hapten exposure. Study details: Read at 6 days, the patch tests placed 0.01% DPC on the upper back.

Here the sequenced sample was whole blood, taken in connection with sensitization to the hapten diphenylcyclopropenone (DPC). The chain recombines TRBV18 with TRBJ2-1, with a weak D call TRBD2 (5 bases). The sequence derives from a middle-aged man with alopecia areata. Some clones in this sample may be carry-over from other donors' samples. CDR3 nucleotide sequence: TGTGCCAGCTCACCACTCGCGGGTGGACCCCCCTACAATGAGCAGTTCTTC. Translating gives CASSPLAGGPPYNEQFF.